The source of this T cell receptor beta chain is a study of T cells in Graves' hyperthyroidism and ophthalmopathy. Study-wide points: Patients with ophthalmopathy were separated from those with stable hyperthyroidism by a 13 V-J model. Before onset, ophthalmopathy was predicted by the model a median around 6.2 months earlier.

The study left out patients who had uncontrolled infection, other autoimmune disease, pregnancy or lactation. Clinical symptoms, serum thyroxine, TRAb, thyroid ultrasound and orbital computed tomography informed diagnoses. Researchers amplified the TCR beta CDR3 regions from RNA transcripts. The HTBI primer set was used in a first-round RT-PCR of the TCR CDR3. TCRdb re-called the multiplex PCR reads with MiXCR, one entry per CDR3 protein. The sample has around 420,000 distinct CDR3 sequences; 12% to 15% are singletons. This clonotype occurred many times. Its antigen is unidentified. Germline V gene sequence: CDR1 SGHKS, CDR2 YYEKEE (reference sequence). The V gene end was trimmed by 3 bases and the J gene end by 3 bases; junction bases not matched to a gene: 4. The CDR3 length is 14 residues.

The TCR was taken from a woman aged 18 to 35 with Graves' hyperthyroidism. The genes are TRBV5-5 and TRBJ2-7, with 9 bases matching TRBD1. The source material was blood. In DNA form, the CDR3 reads TGTGCCAGCAGCTACGGACAGGGGTACTACGAGCAGTACTTC. Its translation is CASSYGQGYYEQYF.